A selection of T cell receptor beta chains follows, all from one sample in a study of technical replicates of blood from a few donors. TCRdb keeps only in-frame clones here, not all; method: immunoSEQ multiplex PCR. The sample lists tens of thousands of clones; approximately 86% were seen once. Sequencing was performed on PBMCs. The source is a human donor in good health. Some clones in this sample may be carry-over from other donors' samples. Both conserved end residues are part of each CDR3. A D gene is named only where the DNA matches it firmly. Size tells how often a clone was seen (once, few, many) or the class of an expanded clone, and some rows leave it out.

v_call,d_call,j_call,clone_size,cdr3_nt,cdr3_aa
TRBV7-2,TRBD2,TRBJ2-1,-,TGTGCCAGCCTAGCGGGAGGTTTATCGGATGAGCAGTTCTTC,CASLAGGLSDEQFF
TRBV9,TRBD2,TRBJ2-2,-,TGTGCCAGCAGCCTAACTAGCGGGGGAAACACCGGGGAGCTGTTTTTT,CASSLTSGGNTGELFF
TRBV12-5,TRBD1,TRBJ2-5,-,TGTGCTAGTAGGGGGACAGGGACCTACCAAGAGACCCAGTACTTC,CASRGTGTYQETQYF
TRBV4-2,TRBD2,TRBJ2-2,-,TGTGCCAGCAGCCAACGACTAGCGGGGGGGCGGGGCTCGAACACCGGGGAGCTGTTTTTT,CASSQRLAGGRGSNTGELFF
TRBV5-1,TRBD1,TRBJ1-1,-,TGCGCCAGCAGCTTCTTCCGGGACAGGGGGCAAACTGAAGCTTTCTTT,CASSFFRDRGQTEAFF
TRBV27,-,TRBJ2-3,-,TGTGCCAGCAGTTTATACCACCGGTCTCTCAGCACAGATACGCAGTATTTT,CASSLYHRSLSTDTQYF
TRBV6-6,-,TRBJ2-1,-,TGTGCCAGCAGACTCCACAATGAGCAGTTCTTC,CASRLHNEQFF
TRBV20-1,TRBD1,TRBJ1-2,-,TGCAGTGCTAGCGACAGGGGTGGCTACACCTTC,CSASDRGGYTF
TRBV2,-,TRBJ2-7,once,TGTGCCAGCAGTGAAGCGCCGGGCTCCTACGAGCAGTACTTC,CASSEAPGSYEQYF
TRBV30,-,TRBJ1-5,once,TGTGCCTGGTCCTCGGGGGTGGGTCAGCCCCAGCATTTT,CAWSSGVGQPQHF
TRBV27,TRBD1,TRBJ1-6,-,TGTGCCAGCAGTCCGGACAGGTCTAGCCCCCTCCACTTT,CASSPDRSSPLHF
TRBV4-3,-,TRBJ1-2,-,TGCGCCAGCAGCCAAGGGACAGCCAGGGGCTATGGCTACACCTTC,CASSQGTARGYGYTF
TRBV4-1,-,TRBJ2-7,-,TGCGCCAGCAGCGTCGGGGAAGGGTACGAGCAGTACTTC,CASSVGEGYEQYF
TRBV7-6,-,TRBJ2-1,-,TGTGCCAGCAGCTTAGCACAGGGATTATCCTACAATGAGCAGTTCTTC,CASSLAQGLSYNEQFF
TRBV7-3,TRBD2,TRBJ2-7,-,TGTGCCAGCAGCCCCGGACCAACGGGAGGGCAGTACTTC,CASSPGPTGGQYF
TRBV2,TRBD2,TRBJ2-1,-,TGTGCCACCGACCTTCGCGTGTTGACTAGCGGGGGGGGATGGGAGCAGTTCTTC,CATDLRVLTSGGGWEQFF
TRBV14,TRBD1,TRBJ1-1,-,TGTGCCAGCAGCCCCAACAGGGGGGGCACTGAAGCTTTCTTT,CASSPNRGGTEAFF
TRBV19,-,TRBJ2-1,once,TGTGCCAGTACCCGGACAGCGTACAATGAGCAGTTCTTC,CASTRTAYNEQFF
TRBV6-5,-,TRBJ2-7,-,TGTGCCAGCAGCCAACCGGGGGAGCAGTACTTC,CASSQPGEQYF
TRBV6-1,-,TRBJ2-1,-,TGTGCCAGCAGTGAATACTTGGGGGGGCTATACAATGAGCAGTTCTTC,CASSEYLGGLYNEQFF
TRBV5-1,-,TRBJ1-1,-,TGCGCCAGCAGCTACGGGGGAGTCATGAACACTGAAGCTTTCTTT,CASSYGGVMNTEAFF
TRBV25-1,TRBD1,TRBJ1-1,-,TGTGCCAGCAGCGGACAGGGGAGCACTGAAGCTTTCTTT,CASSGQGSTEAFF
TRBV4-3,-,TRBJ1-5,-,TGCGCCAGCAGCCAAGATGGCAGGGTCAATCAGCCCCAGCATTTT,CASSQDGRVNQPQHF
TRBV5-1,TRBD1,TRBJ1-2,-,TGCGCCAGCAGCTGGGACAGTTCTAACTATGGCTACACCTTC,CASSWDSSNYGYTF
TRBV2,-,TRBJ2-5,-,TGTGCCAGCAGTGAACCGGGTCGGAGATCGTCAGAGACCCAGTACTTC,CASSEPGRRSSETQYF
TRBV5-4,-,TRBJ1-2,-,TGTGCCAGCAGCTTGGTACCGGCGGGGGGCTACACCTTC,CASSLVPAGGYTF
TRBV4-1,-,TRBJ2-7,-,TGCGCCAGCAGCCAACCGGGAGCCTACGAGCAGTACTTC,CASSQPGAYEQYF
TRBV7-9,-,TRBJ2-1,few,TGTGCCAGCAGCTCTTGGAGTAGCGGGGGACAGGAGTTCTTC,CASSSWSSGGQEFF
TRBV5-4,-,TRBJ1-2,-,TGTGCCAGCAGCTTGCGAGGGGGGGGAGGCTACACCTTC,CASSLRGGGGYTF
TRBV9,TRBD2,TRBJ2-1,-,TGTGCCAGCAGCCCTGGGACTAGCGGGGGGCCGAACAATGAGCAGTTCTTC,CASSPGTSGGPNNEQFF
TRBV5-1,TRBD2,TRBJ2-7,-,TGCGCCAGCAGCTTGGGACTGACTAGCACCTACGAGCAGTACTTC,CASSLGLTSTYEQYF
TRBV7-8,TRBD2,TRBJ2-7,-,TGTGCCAGCAGCAAACTAGCGGGAGGAAACCAGGGGGAGCAGTACTTC,CASSKLAGGNQGEQYF
TRBV19,-,TRBJ1-1,-,TGTGCCACTCCCCCGAGGGGGGGCGGCACTGAAGCTTTCTTT,CATPPRGGGTEAFF
TRBV5-1,-,TRBJ2-3,-,TGCGCCAGCAAGATCAGTACAGATACGCAGTATTTT,CASKISTDTQYF
TRBV7-9,-,TRBJ1-1,few,TGTGCCAGCAGCTTAGAGCGGGTCATAAACACTGAAGCTTTCTTT,CASSLERVINTEAFF
TRBV7-9,-,TRBJ1-1,-,TGTGCCAGCAGCTTACAGGGAAATACTGAAGCTTTCTTT,CASSLQGNTEAFF
TRBV6-4,TRBD1,TRBJ1-1,-,TGTGCCAGCGGAGGGACAGATCGGGCCGTGGTGTTAGGGACTGAAGCTTTCTTT,CASGGTDRAVVLGTEAFF
TRBV4-2,TRBD2,TRBJ2-1,-,TGTGCCAGCAGGTCACTTGGGACTAGCTACAATGAGCAGTTCTTC,CASRSLGTSYNEQFF
TRBV5-6,TRBD1,TRBJ1-5,-,TGTGCCAGCAGCTTTGGGACAGGGTGGCCCCAGCATTTT,CASSFGTGWPQHF
TRBV6-5,-,TRBJ1-3,-,TGTGCCAGCAGAATAGACAGGAATGGAAACACCATATATTTT,CASRIDRNGNTIYF
TRBV7-3,-,TRBJ2-7,-,TGTGCCAGCAGCTTAGGTTCGGGGGTTGAGCAGTACTTC,CASSLGSGVEQYF
TRBV7-6,-,TRBJ2-1,-,TGTGCCAGCAGCCGGCGGGAATATCCCAATGAGCAGTTCTTC,CASSRREYPNEQFF
TRBV27,-,TRBJ2-7,-,TGTGCCAGCAGACTAAATGTGGGGGGACCCTACGAGCAGTACTTC,CASRLNVGGPYEQYF
TRBV6-6,-,TRBJ1-2,-,TGTGCCAGCACTAGATCTCGCGGGGGCTATGGCTACACCTTC,CASTRSRGGYGYTF
TRBV7-9,-,TRBJ2-7,-,TGTGCCAGCACCTTCGGGATCGAGCAGTACTTC,CASTFGIEQYF
TRBV27,-,TRBJ1-4,-,TGTGCCAGCCTATGCCAGGTCGGGGTCTTAAACACTAATGAAAAACTGTTTTTT,CASLCQVGVLNTNEKLFF
TRBV7-8,-,TRBJ2-5,-,TGTGCCAGCAGCTTGCGCGAGGGGGAAGAGACCCAGTACTTC,CASSLREGEETQYF
TRBV5-1,TRBD2,TRBJ2-1,-,TGCGCCAGCAGCTTGGATGGTAGCGGGGGGTTTGATGAGCAGTTCTTC,CASSLDGSGGFDEQFF
TRBV6-1,TRBD2,TRBJ2-1,once,TGTGCCAGCACAACGACTAGCGGGAGAATTGTTGAGCAGTTCTTC,CASTTTSGRIVEQFF
TRBV7-2,-,TRBJ1-2,-,TGTGCCAGCAGCTTAGATCCGGGTCGCGGTGGCTACACCTTC,CASSLDPGRGGYTF
TRBV7-9,-,TRBJ1-1,-,TGTGCCAGCAGCTTTTCTCCGAACACTGAAGCTTTCTTT,CASSFSPNTEAFF
TRBV5-1,TRBD1,TRBJ2-5,-,TGCGCCAGCAGGCGGGACAGGGGGCGCGGAGAGACCCAGTACTTC,CASRRDRGRGETQYF
TRBV7-8,-,TRBJ1-4,-,TGTGCCAGCAGCCCCCGTTTGCGGGAAAAACTGTTTTTT,CASSPRLREKLFF
TRBV5-6,TRBD1,TRBJ1-2,-,TGTGCCAGCAGCACCATACAGGGGCAATGGGCTAACTATGGCTACACCTTC,CASSTIQGQWANYGYTF
TRBV4-2,TRBD2,TRBJ2-2,-,TGTGCCAGCAGCCCCGCTAGCGGTGGATATGTCACCGGGGAGCTGTTTTTT,CASSPASGGYVTGELFF
TRBV7-3,TRBD1,TRBJ1-2,-,TGTGCCAGCAGCCCGGGGACAGGGGGCGATGGCTACACCTTC,CASSPGTGGDGYTF
TRBV4-1,-,TRBJ2-2,-,TGCGCCAGCAGCCCCGGACAAATGAACACCGGGGAGCTGTTTTTT,CASSPGQMNTGELFF